This TCR beta chain originates from a study of PD-L1 blockade in urothelial cancer. Study-level background: The study started patients on atezolizumab around 2014, giving 1,200 mg intravenously every 3 weeks.

This table comes from immunoSEQ multiplex PCR, and its TCRdb copy is limited to in-frame clones, with some not included. The repertoire holds about 38,000 clones, with over 65% as singletons. Sequencing was performed on PBMCs, taken around atezolizumab (anti-PD-L1) treatment. This sequence originates from a man in his 60s with urothelial cancer.

The CDR3 spells CASSRDSRGYTF. The CDR3, as DNA: TGTGCCAGCAGCCGCGACAGTCGTGGCTACACCTTC. J is TRBJ1-2 and V is TRBV7-9; D perhaps matches TRBD1 (5 bases). The CDR3 totals 12 residues. V lost 5 bases and J lost 7, with 11 bases in between. Germline V lookup: CDR1 SEHNR, CDR2 FQNEAQ (reference sequence).